This T cell receptor (beta chain) was retrieved from a study of OX40 agonist ivuxolimab in advanced cancers. V lost 7 bases and J 1 base, leaving 10 bases between the germline ends. The V gene's germline CDR1 is MDHEN and CDR2 SYDVKM. This CDR3 is built from 13 residues. Some clones are missing from TCRdb's copy, which holds only in-frame ones; the method was immunoSEQ multiplex PCR. Seen here are 95,000 to 150,000 clones, just over 90% observed once, and the top ten hold 0.15% to 0.19%. Study results and caveats: Antigen specificity of clonally expanded peripheral T cells was not established.

In its sample, this clone ranks as medium-sized. The antigen remains unidentified. This specimen consisted of CD4+ or CD8+ T cells sorted from blood, obtained in a trial of the OX40 agonist ivuxolimab. The chain carries TRBV28 and TRBJ1-1; D is unclear. This TCR derives from an adult with an advanced solid tumor such as melanoma, head and neck, liver or kidney cancer. CDR3 in DNA: TGTGCCAGCAACCCTCGGAGGAACACTGAAGCTTTCTTT. Protein product: CASNPRRNTEAFF.